The rows below give T cell receptor beta chains drawn from one sample of a study of T-cell reconstitution after alpha-beta-depleted transplantation in children. MiXCR, applied by TCRdb to the PCR reads, yields one record per CDR3 protein. The data contain about 300,000 distinct CDR3 sequences, less than 9.5% of them singletons. The specimen comprised peripheral blood, sampled 360 days after TCRalphabeta/CD19-depleted stem cell transplant. The receptors here all came from a female patient aged 2 to 10 who had a stem cell transplant for Fanconi anemia, so the T cells may come from the graft donor. Both conserved end residues are part of each CDR3. Each record gives: CDR3 DNA, CDR3 protein, J gene, V gene, D gene, clone size. The D gene is left open where the match is weak. Some rows mark clone size as missing; the rest say once, few, many or name a class of expanded clone.

cdr3_nt: TGTGCCTGGGGGGAACTGAACACTGAAGCTTTCTTT; cdr3_aa: CAWGELNTEAFF; j_call: TRBJ1-1; v_call: TRBV7-9; d_call: .; clone_size: many
cdr3_nt: TGTGCCAGCAGTTCCCCCCCGGTGGATTCACCCCTCCACTTT; cdr3_aa: CASSSPPVDSPLHF; j_call: TRBJ1-6; v_call: TRBV12-3/TRBV12-4; d_call: .; clone_size: many
cdr3_nt: TGTGCCAGCAGCTTTCCGGGACAGAGCACAGATACGCAGTATTTT; cdr3_aa: CASSFPGQSTDTQYF; j_call: TRBJ2-3; v_call: TRBV11-2; d_call: TRBD1; clone_size: many
cdr3_nt: TGTGCCAGCAGTCAGTTCACGCCGGACAGGGCAGAGACCCAGTACTTC; cdr3_aa: CASSQFTPDRAETQYF; j_call: TRBJ2-5; v_call: TRBV14; d_call: TRBD1; clone_size: .
cdr3_nt: TGTGCCAGCAGTCGAATGACAGGGGACTATGGCTACACCTTC; cdr3_aa: CASSRMTGDYGYTF; j_call: TRBJ1-2; v_call: TRBV6-1; d_call: TRBD1; clone_size: few
cdr3_nt: TGTGCCAGCAGTTTATATTTTTTGAGAGGTCTAGCGGAAAAGGTCTACGAGCAGTACTTC; cdr3_aa: CASSLYFLRGLAEKVYEQYF; j_call: TRBJ2-7; v_call: TRBV27; d_call: TRBD2; clone_size: .
cdr3_nt: TGTGCCAGCAGCAAGGACAGGGCCAGAGGTGGAAACACCATATATTTT; cdr3_aa: CASSKDRARGGNTIYF; j_call: TRBJ1-3; v_call: TRBV11-2; d_call: TRBD1; clone_size: .
cdr3_nt: TGCAGTGCTAGAAACAGGGGGTTAGGTACCGGGGAGCTGTTTTTT; cdr3_aa: CSARNRGLGTGELFF; j_call: TRBJ2-2; v_call: TRBV20-1; d_call: TRBD1; clone_size: many
cdr3_nt: TGCAGTGGGCTAGCGGGGGGCCAAACAGATACGCAGTATTTT; cdr3_aa: CSGLAGGQTDTQYF; j_call: TRBJ2-3; v_call: TRBV20-1; d_call: TRBD2; clone_size: many
cdr3_nt: TGTGCCAGCAGCCAATTTGGGGGGCTAGGAGAGACCCAGTACTTC; cdr3_aa: CASSQFGGLGETQYF; j_call: TRBJ2-5; v_call: TRBV3-1; d_call: .; clone_size: many
cdr3_nt: TGTGCCAGCAGTTACGGACAGGGGGAAGCTTTCTTT; cdr3_aa: CASSYGQGEAFF; j_call: TRBJ1-1; v_call: TRBV6-2/TRBV6-3; d_call: TRBD1; clone_size: many
cdr3_nt: TGTGCCAGCAGCCAAGACACTAGCGGGGGGCTACAAGAGACCCAGTACTTC; cdr3_aa: CASSQDTSGGLQETQYF; j_call: TRBJ2-5; v_call: TRBV4-2; d_call: TRBD2; clone_size: many
cdr3_nt: TGCAGCGTTGAAGATTTACTCAATACAGACAATGAGCAGTTCTTC; cdr3_aa: CSVEDLLNTDNEQFF; j_call: TRBJ2-1; v_call: TRBV29-1; d_call: .; clone_size: many
cdr3_nt: TGCAGTGCTAGAGACCCTAAGCAGGGCGGCACTGAAGCTTTCTTT; cdr3_aa: CSARDPKQGGTEAFF; j_call: TRBJ1-1; v_call: TRBV20-1; d_call: .; clone_size: many
cdr3_nt: TGTGCAAGTCGCTTAGTCGCCCACGCCACCGGGGAGCTGTTTTTT; cdr3_aa: CASRLVAHATGELFF; j_call: TRBJ2-2; v_call: TRBV12-2; d_call: .; clone_size: .
cdr3_nt: TGTGCCAGCAGTAACCGGGACAGGGGAAAAAATGAAAAACTGTTTTTT; cdr3_aa: CASSNRDRGKNEKLFF; j_call: TRBJ1-4; v_call: TRBV6-7; d_call: TRBD1; clone_size: few
cdr3_nt: TGTGCCAGCAGTTTACGGGGTTGGGGAGAGACCCAGTACTTC; cdr3_aa: CASSLRGWGETQYF; j_call: TRBJ2-5; v_call: TRBV28; d_call: .; clone_size: many
cdr3_nt: TGTGCCAACAGCTTAGGAAGCACAGATACGCAGTATTTT; cdr3_aa: CANSLGSTDTQYF; j_call: TRBJ2-3; v_call: TRBV7-3; d_call: .; clone_size: .
cdr3_nt: TGCAGCGTCTCCCCCGGGACAGGGGTTATTTACGAGCAGTACTTC; cdr3_aa: CSVSPGTGVIYEQYF; j_call: TRBJ2-7; v_call: TRBV29-1; d_call: TRBD1; clone_size: many
cdr3_nt: TGCAGTGCTAGTGGGTTCGGGTACAATGAGCAGTTCTTC; cdr3_aa: CSASGFGYNEQFF; j_call: TRBJ2-1; v_call: TRBV20-1; d_call: .; clone_size: many
cdr3_nt: TGTGCCAGCAGCTTAGAGGGGGATACGTTCCTCGAGACCCAGTACTTC; cdr3_aa: CASSLEGDTFLETQYF; j_call: TRBJ2-5; v_call: TRBV13; d_call: .; clone_size: .
cdr3_nt: TGTGCCAGCTCACCAATTAGCCAGGACGGAAACACCATATATTTT; cdr3_aa: CASSPISQDGNTIYF; j_call: TRBJ1-3; v_call: TRBV18; d_call: .; clone_size: few
cdr3_nt: TGTGCCAGCAGCCAAGATCAGGACGGGGAGCTGTTTTTT; cdr3_aa: CASSQDQDGELFF; j_call: TRBJ2-2; v_call: TRBV14; d_call: .; clone_size: few